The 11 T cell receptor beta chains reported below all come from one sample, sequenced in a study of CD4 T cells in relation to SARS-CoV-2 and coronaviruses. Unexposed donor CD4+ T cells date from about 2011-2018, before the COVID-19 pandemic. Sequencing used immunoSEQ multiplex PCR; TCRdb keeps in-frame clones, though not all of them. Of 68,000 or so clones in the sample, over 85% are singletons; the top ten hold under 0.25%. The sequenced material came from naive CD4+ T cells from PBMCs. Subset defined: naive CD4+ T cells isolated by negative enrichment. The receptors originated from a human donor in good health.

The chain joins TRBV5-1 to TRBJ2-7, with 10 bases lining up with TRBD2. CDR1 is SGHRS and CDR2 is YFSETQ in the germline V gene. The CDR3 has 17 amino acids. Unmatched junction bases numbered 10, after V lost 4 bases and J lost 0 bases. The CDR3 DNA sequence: TGCGCCAGCAGCCCCGGGACTAGCGCCTCTAGCTCCTACGAGCAGTACTTC. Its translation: CASSPGTSASSSYEQYF.

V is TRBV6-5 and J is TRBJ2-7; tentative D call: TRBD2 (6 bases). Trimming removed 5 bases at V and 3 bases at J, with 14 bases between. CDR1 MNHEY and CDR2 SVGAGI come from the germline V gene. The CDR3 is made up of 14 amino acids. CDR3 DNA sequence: TGTGCCAGCAGTCCACGGGGGAGGAGCTACGAGCAGTACTTC. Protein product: CASSPRGRSYEQYF.

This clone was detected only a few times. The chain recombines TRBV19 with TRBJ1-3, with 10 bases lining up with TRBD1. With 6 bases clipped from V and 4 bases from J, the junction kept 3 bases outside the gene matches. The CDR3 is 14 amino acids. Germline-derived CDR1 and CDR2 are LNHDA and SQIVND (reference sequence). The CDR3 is CASRGQGLGNTIYF. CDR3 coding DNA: TGTGCCAGTAGGGGACAGGGGCTCGGAAACACCATATATTTT.

DNA of the CDR3: TGCGCCAGCAGCCCGTCCCGGGACATTCTTCGGGACTCTGGAAACACCATATATTTT. Translation: CASSPSRDILRDSGNTIYF. The genes are TRBV4-1 and TRBJ1-3, with D possibly matching TRBD1 (6 bases). V was pared by 4 bases and J by 0 bases, with 22 bases between. Germline V gene lookup returns CDR1 MGHRA and CDR2 YSYEKL. The CDR3 has 19 amino acids.

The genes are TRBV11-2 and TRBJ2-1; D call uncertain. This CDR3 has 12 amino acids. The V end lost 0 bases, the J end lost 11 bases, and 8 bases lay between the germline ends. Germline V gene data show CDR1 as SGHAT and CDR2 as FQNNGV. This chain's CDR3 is CASSLDLGKQFF. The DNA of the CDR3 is TGTGCCAGCAGCTTAGATCTGGGGAAGCAGTTCTTC.

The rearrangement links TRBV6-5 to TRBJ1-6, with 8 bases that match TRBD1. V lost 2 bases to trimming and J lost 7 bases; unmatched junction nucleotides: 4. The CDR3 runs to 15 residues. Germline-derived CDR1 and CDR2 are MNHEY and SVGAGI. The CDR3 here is CASSYDRGPNSPLHF. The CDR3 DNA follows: TGTGCCAGCAGTTACGACAGGGGTCCGAATTCACCCCTCCACTTT.

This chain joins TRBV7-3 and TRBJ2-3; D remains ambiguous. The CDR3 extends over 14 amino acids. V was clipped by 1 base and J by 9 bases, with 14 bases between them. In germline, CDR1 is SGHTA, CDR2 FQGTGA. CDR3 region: CASSLKGIDATQYF. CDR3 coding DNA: TGTGCCAGCAGCTTAAAAGGGATCGACGCGACGCAGTATTTT.

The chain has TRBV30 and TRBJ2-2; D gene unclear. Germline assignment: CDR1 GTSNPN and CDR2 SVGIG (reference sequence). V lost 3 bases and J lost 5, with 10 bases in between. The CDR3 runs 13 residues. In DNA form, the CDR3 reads TGTGCCTGGAGCATAATAGATACCGGGGAGCTGTTTTTT. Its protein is CAWSIIDTGELFF.

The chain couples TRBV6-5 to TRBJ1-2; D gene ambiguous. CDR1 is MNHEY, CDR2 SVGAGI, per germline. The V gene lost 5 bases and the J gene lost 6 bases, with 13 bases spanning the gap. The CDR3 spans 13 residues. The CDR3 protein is CASSRLTRDGYTF. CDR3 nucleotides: TGTGCCAGCAGTCGTCTGACTAGAGATGGCTACACCTTC.

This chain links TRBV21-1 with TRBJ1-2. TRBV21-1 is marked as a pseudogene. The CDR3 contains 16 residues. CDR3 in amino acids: CASSKGPPGRSYGYTF. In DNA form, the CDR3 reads TGTGCCAGCAGCAAAGGACCTCCGGGACGCTCGTATGGCTACACCTTC.

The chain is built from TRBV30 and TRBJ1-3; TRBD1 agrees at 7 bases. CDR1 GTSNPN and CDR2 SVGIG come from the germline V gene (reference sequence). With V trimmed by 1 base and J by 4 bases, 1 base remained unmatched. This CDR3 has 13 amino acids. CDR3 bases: TGTGCCTGGAGTGCAGGGGGAGGAAACACCATATATTTT. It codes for CAWSAGGGNTIYF.